These T cell receptor beta chains were read from a single sample in a study of shared clonotypes between healthy human individuals. The data were produced by immunoSEQ multiplex PCR, yet TCRdb's version contains in-frame clones alone and is incomplete. The table shows approximately 2.4 million clones, with 90% to 96% occurring only once. Sequenced: naive CD4+ T cells sorted from blood. These receptors all come from a man aged 18 to 30 in good health. Each CDR3 is given with its conserved first and last residue. A D gene is named only where the DNA matches it firmly. The size of a clone is reported for some rows only, either as once, few or many, or as a class for expanded clones.

v_call	j_call	d_call	clone_size	cdr3_aa	cdr3_nt
TRBV10-2	TRBJ2-6	.	once	CASSEIYRPISSGANVLTF	TGCGCCAGCAGTGAGATTTATAGGCCAATCTCTTCTGGGGCCAACGTCCTGACTTTC
TRBV28	TRBJ1-1	TRBD1	.	CASRLRQGKSEAFF	TGTGCCAGCAGACTAAGACAGGGAAAATCTGAAGCTTTCTTT
TRBV7-9	TRBJ1-6	.	.	CASSLVQGKSPLHF	TGTGCCAGCAGCTTAGTGCAGGGGAAATCACCCCTCCACTTT
TRBV25-1	TRBJ2-5	TRBD2	.	CASSEYGGSLETQYF	TGTGCCAGCAGTGAATACGGGGGGAGTTTGGAGACCCAGTACTTC
TRBV10-1	TRBJ2-1	.	.	CASSLRGTKGNEQFF	TGCGCCAGCAGTTTGAGGGGGACTAAGGGCAATGAGCAGTTCTTC
TRBV21-1	TRBJ2-4	.	.	CASSKNFHRDPKGIQYF	TGTGCCAGCAGCAAAAACTTCCACAGGGACCCAAAGGGCATTCAGTACTTC
TRBV2	TRBJ2-1	TRBD2	.	CASTRTSGSYNEQFF	TGTGCCAGCACTAGGACTAGCGGGAGTTACAATGAGCAGTTCTTC
TRBV4-1	TRBJ1-6	.	.	CASSQFLTTKNSPLHF	TGCGCCAGCAGCCAGTTTCTCACGACGAAGAATTCACCCCTCCACTTT
TRBV5-1	TRBJ2-1	TRBD2	.	CASSSRTSGVYNEQFF	TGCGCCAGCAGCTCCAGGACTAGCGGGGTCTACAATGAGCAGTTCTTC
TRBV9	TRBJ1-2	.	.	CASSGTVSYGYTF	TGTGCCAGCAGCGGAACAGTTAGCTATGGCTACACCTTC
TRBV7-2	TRBJ2-7	.	.	CASSFSAGPYEQYF	TGTGCCAGCAGCTTTTCGGCGGGCCCTTACGAGCAGTACTTC
TRBV30	TRBJ1-2	.	.	CAWTVWGRSGYTF	TGTGCCTGGACCGTCTGGGGGCGGTCTGGCTACACCTTC
TRBV2	TRBJ2-2	.	.	CASSVRGVGELFF	TGTGCCAGCAGTGTGAGAGGCGTCGGGGAGCTGTTTTTT
TRBV2	TRBJ2-1	.	.	CASSVYFYNEQFF	TGTGCCAGCAGTGTATACTTCTACAATGAGCAGTTCTTC
TRBV19	TRBJ1-3	.	.	CASSKAPGNTIYF	TGTGCCAGTAGTAAAGCGCCGGGAAACACCATATATTTT
TRBV5-1	TRBJ2-5	TRBD2	.	CASSMTGGAIETQYF	TGCGCCAGCAGCATGACCGGGGGGGCAATAGAGACCCAGTACTTC
TRBV6-5	TRBJ1-2	TRBD1	.	CASTTHSGTVYGYTF	TGTGCCAGCACCACCCATTCCGGGACAGTCTATGGCTACACCTTC
TRBV4-3	TRBJ2-1	.	.	CASSQVTPSTYNEQFF	TGCGCCAGCAGCCAAGTTACTCCTAGCACATACAATGAGCAGTTCTTC
TRBV7-2	TRBJ1-2	.	.	CASSLVTSNYGYTF	TGTGCCAGCAGCTTAGTCACCAGCAACTATGGCTACACCTTC
TRBV27	TRBJ1-1	TRBD1	.	CASSLLAGTGGNTEAFF	TGTGCCAGCAGTTTATTAGCGGGGACAGGGGGCAACACTGAAGCTTTCTTT
TRBV7-7	TRBJ2-5	.	.	CAAGEGMLETQYF	TGTGCCGCAGGTGAGGGGATGTTAGAGACCCAGTACTTC
TRBV9	TRBJ2-1	TRBD2	.	CASSVTSGRLGGSYNEQFF	TGTGCCAGCAGCGTCACTAGCGGGAGATTAGGTGGGTCCTACAATGAGCAGTTCTTC
TRBV10-3	TRBJ1-6	TRBD1	few	CAIRGTDNNSPLHF	TGTGCCATCAGAGGGACAGACAATAATTCACCCCTCCACTTT
TRBV10-1	TRBJ2-5	.	.	CASSPDRTTAQYF	TGCGCCAGCAGTCCGGACAGGACTACGGCCCAGTACTTC
TRBV7-2	TRBJ2-2	.	.	CASSLLGVGELFF	TGTGCCAGCAGCTTATTAGGGGTCGGGGAGCTGTTTTTT
TRBV11-2	TRBJ1-6	TRBD1	.	CASSLGGTGVSPLHF	TGTGCCAGCAGCTTAGGTGGGACAGGGGTTTCACCCCTCCACTTT
TRBV18	TRBJ2-5	.	.	CASSHPSDIRETQYF	TGTGCCAGCTCACACCCTTCGGACATCCGAGAGACCCAGTACTTC
TRBV28	TRBJ1-1	.	.	CASSLYTEAFF	TGTGCCAGCAGTTTGTACACAGAAGCTTTCTTT
TRBV4-1	TRBJ2-5	.	.	CASSPSGSTETQYF	TGCGCCAGCAGCCCCTCGGGCAGTACTGAGACCCAGTACTTC
TRBV11-2	TRBJ2-5	.	.	CASSLGARETQYF	TGTGCCAGCAGCTTAGGGGCTAGGGAGACCCAGTACTTC
TRBV6-1	TRBJ2-5	TRBD1	.	CASSAMGQYQETQYF	TGTGCCAGCAGTGCGATGGGACAGTACCAAGAGACCCAGTACTTC
TRBV27	TRBJ1-1	.	.	CASSLRGHMNTEAFF	TGTGCCAGCAGTTTAAGAGGACATATGAACACTGAAGCTTTCTTT
TRBV19	TRBJ2-7	TRBD1	.	CASSTLSGQGYEQYF	TGTGCCAGTAGCACTCTTTCGGGACAGGGTTACGAGCAGTACTTC
TRBV7-2	TRBJ2-7	.	.	CASSPPGTPSYEQYF	TGTGCCAGCAGCCCACCCGGGACACCTTCTTACGAGCAGTACTTC
TRBV5-1	TRBJ2-5	.	.	CASSSSMLPSETQYF	TGCGCCAGCAGCTCGTCCATGTTGCCCTCAGAGACCCAGTACTTC
TRBV7-3	TRBJ2-5	.	.	CASSPGRLPLQETQYF	TGTGCCAGCAGCCCCGGTAGACTACCGCTACAAGAGACCCAGTACTTC
TRBV2	TRBJ1-6	.	.	CASKSDGDNSPLHF	TGTGCCAGCAAAAGCGACGGAGATAATTCACCCCTCCACTTT
TRBV5-1	TRBJ2-2	.	.	CASSLPPGELFF	TGCGCCAGCAGCTTGCCCCCCGGGGAGCTGTTTTTT
TRBV9	TRBJ1-1	TRBD1	.	CASSLIPGGTEAFF	TGTGCCAGCAGCCTAATCCCAGGGGGCACTGAAGCTTTCTTT
TRBV18	TRBJ2-7	TRBD1	.	CASSKPSGTGLYEQYF	TGTGCCAGCTCAAAACCCTCCGGGACAGGCCTCTACGAGCAGTACTTC
TRBV5-1	TRBJ2-7	TRBD2	.	CASSSPSGGSYEQYF	TGCGCCAGCAGCTCCCCCAGCGGGGGTTCCTACGAGCAGTACTTC
TRBV21-1	TRBJ2-7	.	.	CASIETSALGYEQYF	TGTGCCAGCATCGAGACTAGCGCCTTGGGCTACGAGCAGTACTTC
TRBV6-4	TRBJ1-6	.	.	CASSDDRHSPLHF	TGTGCCAGCAGTGACGACAGACATTCACCCCTCCACTTT
TRBV5-1	TRBJ2-1	TRBD2	.	CASRLAGSHNEQFF	TGCGCCAGCAGACTAGCGGGAAGCCACAATGAGCAGTTCTTC
TRBV2	TRBJ2-2	.	once	CASTRELGGGELFF	TGTGCCAGCACCAGGGAACTCGGGGGCGGGGAGCTGTTTTTT
TRBV5-1	TRBJ1-4	.	.	CASSLSSQGSEKLFF	TGCGCCAGCAGCTTGAGTTCACAGGGAAGTGAAAAACTGTTTTTT
TRBV5-1	TRBJ1-2	.	.	CASSLALGSGGGYTF	TGCGCCAGCAGCTTGGCTCTGGGCTCCGGTGGTGGCTACACCTTC
TRBV5-4	TRBJ1-3	.	.	CAISLGGLGNTIYF	TGTGCCATCTCCCTGGGAGGATTAGGAAACACCATATATTTT
TRBV5-6	TRBJ2-5	TRBD2	.	CASSGLAMGETQYF	TGTGCCAGCTCCGGACTAGCGATGGGAGAGACCCAGTACTTC
TRBV30	TRBJ2-3	.	once	CASEGLSSADTQYF	TGTGCCTCCGAAGGATTAAGCTCCGCAGATACGCAGTATTTT
TRBV28	TRBJ1-2	TRBD1	.	CASSPQGLGLSGYTF	TGTGCCAGCAGCCCACAGGGGCTAGGCCTTAGTGGCTACACCTTC
TRBV12-5	TRBJ2-1	TRBD1	.	CASGGPAQGENEQFF	TGTGCTAGTGGCGGCCCCGCGCAGGGGGAGAATGAGCAGTTCTTC
TRBV10-3	TRBJ2-7	.	once	CAISESEGRQGEQYF	TGTGCCATCAGTGAGTCGGAGGGAAGGCAGGGCGAGCAGTACTTC
TRBV9	TRBJ2-7	.	.	CASSVEDGPYEQYF	TGTGCCAGCAGCGTAGAAGACGGCCCCTACGAGCAGTACTTC
TRBV27	TRBJ1-2	.	.	CASSLEGSNYGYTF	TGTGCCAGCAGTTTGGAAGGATCCAACTATGGCTACACCTTC